This T cell receptor beta chain was found in a study of T cell responses to AZD1222 COVID-19 vaccine. Method: immunoSEQ multiplex PCR; TCRdb's copy keeps in-frame clones and lacks some. In the table there are approximately 100,000 clones, about nine tenths of which are singletons. Study-level results: The donor group comprised mostly white British people and more females; the analysis possibly underestimated clonal diversity.

This clone was seen a single time. Antigen specificity is unknown. There are 14 residues in the CDR3. In germline, CDR1 is SGHTA, CDR2 FQGNSA. Trimming pared 5 bases from V and 3 bases from J, leaving 14 bases between. The chain joins TRBV7-2 to TRBJ2-7; D is uncertain. The clonotype originates from an adult who received the AZD1222 COVID-19 vaccine. The sequenced sample was peripheral blood, obtained 28 days after the second AZD1222 dose. The CDR3 sequence: CASSHRLDLYEQYF. The CDR3 DNA follows: TGTGCCAGCAGCCATCGGTTGGACCTCTACGAGCAGTACTTC.